This T cell receptor beta chain was identified during a study of PD-1 blockade in classical Hodgkin lymphoma. As to time point: newly diagnosed, previously untreated cHL patient sample. Untreated, newly diagnosed classical Hodgkin lymphoma PBMCs were comparators. Profiled with immunoSEQ multiplex PCR; TCRdb holds only in-frame clones, not every one. The sample has around 50,000 clones; roughly 91% are singletons. This clonotype originated in a human donor with classical Hodgkin lymphoma. Material for sequencing was peripheral blood mononuclear cells (PBMCs).

The CDR3 reads CASSCYAQETQYF. The CDR3 nucleotides are TGTGCCAGCAGCTGCTACGCGCAAGAGACCCAGTACTTC. The chain has TRBV28 and TRBJ2-5; no clear D gene. Trimming removed 6 bases from V and 2 bases from J, with 10 bases in between. This CDR3 contains 13 residues. CDR1 is MDHEN, CDR2 SYDVKM, per germline.